This TCR beta chain was found in a study of cytomegalovirus exposure and HLA in healthy donors. Note on this clone: Its antigen is as yet unknown.

Whole-study findings and limits: Confirmation in vitro established that a few CMV-associated chains were specific for CMV antigens.

CDR1 is LNHDA, CDR2 SQIVND, per germline (reference sequence). This CDR3 is 16 amino acids long. V lost 5 bases and J lost 5; bases outside the gene matches: 14. Vbeta (60) and Jbeta (13) primers were used in the PCR. The method was immunoSEQ multiplex PCR; TCRdb's version includes in-frame clones alone and lacks a portion of them. The sample has 250,000 to 300,000 clones, about nine tenths seen once. J is TRBJ1-2 and V is TRBV19, with 7 nucleotides matching TRBD1. The sequencing input was PBMCs. The clonotype comes from a girl aged 2-10 years in good health and CMV-seronegative. The CDR3 bases are TGTGCCAGTAGTTTGTCCCGGGACAGATTTGGATATGGCTACACCTTC. Translated, it gives CASSLSRDRFGYGYTF.